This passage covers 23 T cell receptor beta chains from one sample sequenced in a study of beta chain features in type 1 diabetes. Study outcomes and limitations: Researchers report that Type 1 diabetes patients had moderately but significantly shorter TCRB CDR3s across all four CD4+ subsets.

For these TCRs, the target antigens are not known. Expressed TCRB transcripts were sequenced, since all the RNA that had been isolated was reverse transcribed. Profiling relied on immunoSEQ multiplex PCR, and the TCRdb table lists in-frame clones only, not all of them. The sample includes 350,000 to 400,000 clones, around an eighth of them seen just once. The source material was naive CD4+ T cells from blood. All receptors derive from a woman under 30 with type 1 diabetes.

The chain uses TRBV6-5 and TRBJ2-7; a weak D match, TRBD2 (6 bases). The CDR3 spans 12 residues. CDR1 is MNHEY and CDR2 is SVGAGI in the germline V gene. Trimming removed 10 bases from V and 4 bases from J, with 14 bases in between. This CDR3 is CAIPWAGYEQYF. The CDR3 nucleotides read TGTGCCATCCCTTGGGCGGGATACGAGCAGTACTTC.

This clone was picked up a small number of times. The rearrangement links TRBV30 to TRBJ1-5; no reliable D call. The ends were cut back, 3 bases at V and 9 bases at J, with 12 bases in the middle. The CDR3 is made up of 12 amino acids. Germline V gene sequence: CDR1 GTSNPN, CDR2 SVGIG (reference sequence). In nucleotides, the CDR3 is TGTGCCTGGAGCGGCCAGGTGTCGCCCCAGCATTTT. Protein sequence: CAWSGQVSPQHF.

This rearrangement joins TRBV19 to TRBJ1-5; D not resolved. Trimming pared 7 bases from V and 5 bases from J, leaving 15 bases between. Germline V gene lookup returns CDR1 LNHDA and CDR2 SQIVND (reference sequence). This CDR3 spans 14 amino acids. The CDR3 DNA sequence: TGTGCCAGTACCATCCCGCAGGCTCATCAGCCCCAGCATTTT. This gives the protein CASTIPQAHQPQHF.

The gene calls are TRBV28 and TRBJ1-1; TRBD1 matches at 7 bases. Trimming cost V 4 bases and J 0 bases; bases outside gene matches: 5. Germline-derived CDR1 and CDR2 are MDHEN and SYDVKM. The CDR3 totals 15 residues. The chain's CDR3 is CASSSATGVNTEAFF. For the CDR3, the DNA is TGTGCCAGCAGTTCAGCCACAGGGGTGAACACTGAAGCTTTCTTT.

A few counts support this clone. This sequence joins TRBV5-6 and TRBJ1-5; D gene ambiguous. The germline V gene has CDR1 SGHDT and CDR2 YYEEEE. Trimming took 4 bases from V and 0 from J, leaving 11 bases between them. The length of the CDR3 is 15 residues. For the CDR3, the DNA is TGTGCCAGCAGCCCCGGCGGGTTTAGCAATCAGCCCCAGCATTTT. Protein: CASSPGGFSNQPQHF.

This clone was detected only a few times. For the CDR3, the DNA is TGTGCCAGCAGCCAAGATATGACACCGAGAGGCTACACCTTC. Amino acids: CASSQDMTPRGYTF. This chain uses TRBV4-2 with TRBJ1-2; no clear D. Germline-derived CDR1 and CDR2 are LGHNA and YNFKEQ. This CDR3 spans 14 amino acids. The V gene lost 0 bases and the J gene lost 8 bases, with 13 bases spanning the gap.

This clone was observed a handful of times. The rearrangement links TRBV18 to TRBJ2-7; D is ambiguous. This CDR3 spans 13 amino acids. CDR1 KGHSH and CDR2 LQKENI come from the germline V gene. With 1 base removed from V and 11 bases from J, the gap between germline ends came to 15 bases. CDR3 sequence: CASSPLDSGEEYF. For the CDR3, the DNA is TGTGCCAGCTCACCACTAGATTCGGGTGAGGAGTACTTC.

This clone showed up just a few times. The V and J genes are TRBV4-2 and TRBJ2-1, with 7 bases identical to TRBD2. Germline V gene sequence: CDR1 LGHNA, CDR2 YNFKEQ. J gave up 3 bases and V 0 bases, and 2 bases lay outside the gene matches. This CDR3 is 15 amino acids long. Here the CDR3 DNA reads TGTGCCAGCAGCCAAGAACTAGCGAACTACAATGAGCAGTTCTTC. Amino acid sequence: CASSQELANYNEQFF.

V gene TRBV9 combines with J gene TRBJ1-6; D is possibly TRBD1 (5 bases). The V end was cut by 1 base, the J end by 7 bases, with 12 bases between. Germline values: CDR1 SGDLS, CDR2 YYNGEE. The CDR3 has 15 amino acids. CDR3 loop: CASSVQGGANSPLHF. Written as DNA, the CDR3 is TGTGCCAGCAGCGTACAGGGAGGAGCGAATTCACCCCTCCACTTT.

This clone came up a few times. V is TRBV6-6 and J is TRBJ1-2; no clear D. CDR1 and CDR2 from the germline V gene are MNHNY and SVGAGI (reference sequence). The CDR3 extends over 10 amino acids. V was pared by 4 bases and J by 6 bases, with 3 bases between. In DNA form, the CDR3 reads TGTGCCAGCAGTTCCGATGGCTACACCTTC. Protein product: CASSSDGYTF.

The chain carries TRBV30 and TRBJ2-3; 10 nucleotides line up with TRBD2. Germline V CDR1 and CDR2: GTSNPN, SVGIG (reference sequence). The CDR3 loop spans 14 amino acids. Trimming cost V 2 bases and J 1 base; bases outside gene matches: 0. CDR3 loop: CAWSSGGGTDTQYF. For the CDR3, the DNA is TGTGCCTGGAGTAGCGGGGGGGGCACAGATACGCAGTATTTT. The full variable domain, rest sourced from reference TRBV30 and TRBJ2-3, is SQTIHQWPATLVQPVGSPLSLECTVEGTSNPNLYWYRQAAGRGLQLLFYSVGIGQISSEVPQNLSASRPQDRQFILSSKKLLLSDSGFYLCAWSSGGGTDTQYFGPGTRLTVL.

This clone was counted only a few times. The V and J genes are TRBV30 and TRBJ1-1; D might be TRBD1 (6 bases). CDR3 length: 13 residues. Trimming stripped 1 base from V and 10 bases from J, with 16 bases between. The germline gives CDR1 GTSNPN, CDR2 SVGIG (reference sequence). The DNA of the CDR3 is TGTGCCTGGAGTGCCTACAGGGAGCGGGGAGCTTTCTTT. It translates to CAWSAYRERGAFF.

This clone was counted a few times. Here the CDR3 DNA reads TGTGCCAGTAGTATCGTAATGGGACAGAACTATGGCTACACCTTC. This encodes CASSIVMGQNYGYTF. The chain combines TRBV19 with TRBJ1-2; 7 positions match TRBD1. This CDR3 spans 15 amino acids. With V trimmed by 3 bases and J by 2 bases, 6 bases remained unmatched. Germline CDR1 and CDR2: LNHDA and SQIVND (reference sequence).

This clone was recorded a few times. This CDR3 is CASSLDPRSGANVLTF. In DNA form, the CDR3 reads TGCGCCAGCAGCTTGGATCCCCGCTCTGGGGCCAACGTCCTGACTTTC. The chain carries TRBV5-1 and TRBJ2-6; D is ambiguous. Trimming removed 0 bases from V and 0 bases from J, with 7 bases in between. Germline V CDR1 and CDR2: SGHRS, YFSETQ. The CDR3 is 16 residues long.

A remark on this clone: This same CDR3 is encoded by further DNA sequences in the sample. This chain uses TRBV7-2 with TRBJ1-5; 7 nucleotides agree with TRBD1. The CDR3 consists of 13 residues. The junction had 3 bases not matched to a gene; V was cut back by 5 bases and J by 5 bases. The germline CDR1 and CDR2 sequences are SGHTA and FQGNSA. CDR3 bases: TGTGCCAGCAGCCTTACAGGGGATCAGCCCCAGCATTTT. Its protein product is CASSLTGDQPQHF.

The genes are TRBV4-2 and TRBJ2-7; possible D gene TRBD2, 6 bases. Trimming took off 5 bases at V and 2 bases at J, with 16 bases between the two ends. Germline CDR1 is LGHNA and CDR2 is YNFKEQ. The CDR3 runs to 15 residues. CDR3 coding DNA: TGTGCCAGCAGCTGGGGACTGAGCCAGGCCTACGAGCAGTACTTC. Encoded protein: CASSWGLSQAYEQYF.

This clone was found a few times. CDR3 in amino acids: CASSQDWGQATEAFF. The CDR3 nucleotides read TGTGCCAGCAGCCAAGACTGGGGACAGGCCACTGAAGCTTTCTTT. The chain couples TRBV14 to TRBJ1-1; 8 nucleotides line up with TRBD1. The V segment lost 0 bases and the J segment 4 bases; nucleotides outside the gene matches: 4. CDR1 is SGHDN, CDR2 FVKESK, per germline. This CDR3 spans 15 amino acids. The complete variable domain, with remaining parts taken from reference TRBV14 and TRBJ1-1, reads EAGVTQFPSHSVIEKGQTVTLRCDPISGHDNLYWYRRVMGKEIKFLLHFVKESKQDESGMPNNRFLAERTGGTYSTLKVQPAELEDSGVYFCASSQDWGQATEAFFGQGTRLTVV.

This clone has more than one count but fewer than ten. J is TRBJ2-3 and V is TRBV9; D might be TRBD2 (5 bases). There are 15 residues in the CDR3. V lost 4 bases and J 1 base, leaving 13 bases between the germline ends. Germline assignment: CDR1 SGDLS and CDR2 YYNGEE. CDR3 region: CASSTPSSRTDTQYF. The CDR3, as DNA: TGTGCCAGCAGCACCCCTAGCAGTCGCACAGATACGCAGTATTTT. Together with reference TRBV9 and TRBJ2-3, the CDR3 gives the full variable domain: DSGVTQTPKHLITATGQRVTLRCSPRSGDLSVYWYQQSLDQGLQFLIQYYNGEERAKGNILERFSAQQFPDLHSELNLSSLELGDSALYFCASSTPSSRTDTQYFGPGTRLTVL.

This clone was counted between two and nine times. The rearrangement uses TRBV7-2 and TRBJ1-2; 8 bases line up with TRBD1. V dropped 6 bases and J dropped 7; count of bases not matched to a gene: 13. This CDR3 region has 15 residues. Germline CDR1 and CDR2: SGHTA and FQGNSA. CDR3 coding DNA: TGTGCCAGCAGGTTATCCCAGGACAGGGTGGCTGGCTACACCTTC. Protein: CASRLSQDRVAGYTF. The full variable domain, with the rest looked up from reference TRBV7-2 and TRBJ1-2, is GAGVSQSPSNKVTEKGKDVELRCDPISGHTALYWYRQSLGQGLEFLIYFQGNSAPDKSGLPSDRFSAERTGGSVSTLTIQRTQQEDSAVYLCASRLSQDRVAGYTFGSGTRLTVV.

The CDR3: CASRGGQGVDYEQYF. CDR3 DNA: TGTGCCAGCAGGGGGGGTCAGGGCGTAGACTACGAGCAGTACTTC. The J gene is TRBJ2-7, the V gene TRBV28; D might be TRBD2 (6 bases). The length of the CDR3 is 15 residues. Germline V lookup: CDR1 MDHEN, CDR2 SYDVKM. V was cut by 6 bases and J by 3 bases, with 18 bases left in between.

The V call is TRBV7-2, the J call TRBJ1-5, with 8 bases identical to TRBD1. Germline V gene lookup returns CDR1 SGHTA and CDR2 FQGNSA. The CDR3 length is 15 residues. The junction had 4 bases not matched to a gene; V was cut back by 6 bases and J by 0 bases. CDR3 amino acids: CASSGQGGSNQPQHF. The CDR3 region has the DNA TGTGCCAGCAGTGGACAGGGTGGTAGCAATCAGCCCCAGCATTTT.

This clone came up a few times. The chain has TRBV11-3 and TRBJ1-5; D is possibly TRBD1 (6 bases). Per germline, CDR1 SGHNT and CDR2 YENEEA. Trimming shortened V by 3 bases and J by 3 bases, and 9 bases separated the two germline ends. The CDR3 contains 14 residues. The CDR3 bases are TGTGCCAGCAGCTTCTCAGGGGACAATCAGCCCCAGCATTTT. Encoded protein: CASSFSGDNQPQHF.

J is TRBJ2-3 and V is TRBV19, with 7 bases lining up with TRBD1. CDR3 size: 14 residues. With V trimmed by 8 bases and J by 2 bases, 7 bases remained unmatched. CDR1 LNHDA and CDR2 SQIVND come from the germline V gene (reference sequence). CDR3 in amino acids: CASRRQGNTDTQYF. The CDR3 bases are TGTGCCAGTCGTAGACAGGGAAACACAGATACGCAGTATTTT. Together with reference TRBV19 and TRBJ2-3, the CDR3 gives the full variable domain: DGGITQSPKYLFRKEGQNVTLSCEQNLNHDAMYWYRQDPGQGLRLIYYSQIVNDFQKGDIAEGYSVSREKKESFPLTVTSAQKNPTAFYLCASRRQGNTDTQYFGPGTRLTVL.